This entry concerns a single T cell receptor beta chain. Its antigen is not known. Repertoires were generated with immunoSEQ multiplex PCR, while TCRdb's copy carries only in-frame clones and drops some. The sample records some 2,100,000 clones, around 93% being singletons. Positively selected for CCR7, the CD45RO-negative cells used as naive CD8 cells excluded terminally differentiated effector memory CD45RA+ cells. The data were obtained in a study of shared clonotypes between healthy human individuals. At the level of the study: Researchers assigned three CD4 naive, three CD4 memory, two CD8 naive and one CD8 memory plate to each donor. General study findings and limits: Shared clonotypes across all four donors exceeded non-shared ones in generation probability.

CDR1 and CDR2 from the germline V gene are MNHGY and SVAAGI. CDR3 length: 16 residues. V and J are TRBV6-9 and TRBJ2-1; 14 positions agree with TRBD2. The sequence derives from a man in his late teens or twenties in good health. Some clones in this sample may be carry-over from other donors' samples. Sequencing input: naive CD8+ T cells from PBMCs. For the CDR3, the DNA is TGTAGAGGGACTAGCGGGAGATGGAGATCGCTCAATGAGCAGTTCTTC. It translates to CRGTSGRWRSLNEQFF.